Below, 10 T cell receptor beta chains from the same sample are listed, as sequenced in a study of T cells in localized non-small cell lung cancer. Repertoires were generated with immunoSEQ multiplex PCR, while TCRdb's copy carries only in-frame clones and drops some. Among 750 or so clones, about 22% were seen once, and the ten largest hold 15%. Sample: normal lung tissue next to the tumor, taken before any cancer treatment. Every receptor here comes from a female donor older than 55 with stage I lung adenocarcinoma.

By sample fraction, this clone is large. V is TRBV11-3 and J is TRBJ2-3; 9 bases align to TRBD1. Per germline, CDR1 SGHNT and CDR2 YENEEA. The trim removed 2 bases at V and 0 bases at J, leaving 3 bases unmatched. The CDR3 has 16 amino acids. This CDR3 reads CASSLMGQGSTDTQYF. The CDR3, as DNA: TGTGCCAGCAGCTTAATGGGACAGGGAAGCACAGATACGCAGTATTTT.

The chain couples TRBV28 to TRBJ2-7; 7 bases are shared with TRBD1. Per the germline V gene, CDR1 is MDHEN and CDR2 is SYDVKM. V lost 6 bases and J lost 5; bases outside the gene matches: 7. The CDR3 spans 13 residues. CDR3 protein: CASSFLQGNEQYF. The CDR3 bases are TGTGCCAGCAGCTTTTTACAGGGGAACGAGCAGTACTTC.

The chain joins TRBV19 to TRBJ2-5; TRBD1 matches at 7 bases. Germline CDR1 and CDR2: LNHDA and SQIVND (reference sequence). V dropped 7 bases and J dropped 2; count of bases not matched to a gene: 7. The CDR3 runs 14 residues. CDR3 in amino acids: CASNMGQIQETQYF. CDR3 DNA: TGTGCCAGTAATATGGGACAGATTCAAGAGACCCAGTACTTC.

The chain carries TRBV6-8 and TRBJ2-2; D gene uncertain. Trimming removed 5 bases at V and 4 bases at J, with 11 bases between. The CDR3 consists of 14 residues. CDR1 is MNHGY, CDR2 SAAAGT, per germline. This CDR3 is CASSRSPGTGELFF. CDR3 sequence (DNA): TGTGCCAGCAGTCGGTCCCCGGGCACCGGGGAGCTGTTTTTT.

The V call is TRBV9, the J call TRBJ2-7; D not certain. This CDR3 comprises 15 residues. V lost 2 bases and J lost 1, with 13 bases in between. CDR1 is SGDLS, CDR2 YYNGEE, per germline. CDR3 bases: TGTGCCAGCAGCGTTCTTTTCACTCCTTCCTACGAGCAGTACTTC. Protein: CASSVLFTPSYEQYF.

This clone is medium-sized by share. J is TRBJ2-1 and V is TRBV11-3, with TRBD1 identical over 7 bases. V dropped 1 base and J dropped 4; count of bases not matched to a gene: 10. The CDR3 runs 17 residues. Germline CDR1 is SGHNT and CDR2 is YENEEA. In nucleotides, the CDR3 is TGTGCCAGCAGCTTAGTCCTCCGACAGGGTCAATACAATGAGCAGTTCTTC. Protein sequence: CASSLVLRQGQYNEQFF.

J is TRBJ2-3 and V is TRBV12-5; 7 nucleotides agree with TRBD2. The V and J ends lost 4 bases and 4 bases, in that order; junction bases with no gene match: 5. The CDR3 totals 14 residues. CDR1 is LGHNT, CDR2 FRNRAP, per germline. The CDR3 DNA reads TGTGCTAGTGGTTCTGGACTAGTGTCAGATACGCAGTATTTT. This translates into CASGSGLVSDTQYF.

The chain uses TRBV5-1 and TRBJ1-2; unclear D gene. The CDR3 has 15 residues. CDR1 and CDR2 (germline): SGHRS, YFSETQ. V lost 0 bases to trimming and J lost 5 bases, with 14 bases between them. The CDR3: CASSLATDFYYGYTF. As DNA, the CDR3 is TGCGCCAGCAGCTTGGCCACAGACTTCTATTATGGCTACACCTTC.

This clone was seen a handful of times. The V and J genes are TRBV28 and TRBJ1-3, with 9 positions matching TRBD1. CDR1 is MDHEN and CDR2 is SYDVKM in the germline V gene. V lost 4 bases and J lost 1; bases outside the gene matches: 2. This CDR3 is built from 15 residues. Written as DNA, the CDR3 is TGTGCCAGCAGTTCGGGGACAGGGTCTGGAAACACCATATATTTT. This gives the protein CASSSGTGSGNTIYF.

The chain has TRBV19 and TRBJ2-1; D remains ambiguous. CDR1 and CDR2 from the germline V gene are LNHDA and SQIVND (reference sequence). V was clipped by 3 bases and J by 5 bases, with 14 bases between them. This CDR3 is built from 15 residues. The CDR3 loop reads CASSMIGPGDNEQFF. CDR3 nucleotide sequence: TGTGCCAGTAGTATGATCGGGCCTGGGGACAATGAGCAGTTCTTC. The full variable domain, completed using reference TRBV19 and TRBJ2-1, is DGGITQSPKYLFRKEGQNVTLSCEQNLNHDAMYWYRQDPGQGLRLIYYSQIVNDFQKGDIAEGYSVSREKKESFPLTVTSAQKNPTAFYLCASSMIGPGDNEQFFGPGTRLTVL.